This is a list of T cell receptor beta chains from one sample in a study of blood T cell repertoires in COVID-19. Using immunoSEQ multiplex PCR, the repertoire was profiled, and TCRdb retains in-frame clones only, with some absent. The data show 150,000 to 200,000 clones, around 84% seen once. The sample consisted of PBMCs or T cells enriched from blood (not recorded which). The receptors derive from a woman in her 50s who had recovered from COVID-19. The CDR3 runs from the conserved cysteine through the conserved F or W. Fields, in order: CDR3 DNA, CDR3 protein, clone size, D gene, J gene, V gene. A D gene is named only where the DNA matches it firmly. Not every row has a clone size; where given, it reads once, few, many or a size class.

DNA: TGTGCCAGTAGTACCGGACAGGGGAGGTCCTACGAGCAGTACTTC
CDR3: CASSTGQGRSYEQYF
size: NA
D: TRBD1
J: TRBJ2-7
V: TRBV19

DNA: TGTGCCAGTAGTATTTGGGGCATGAACACTGAAGCTTTCTTT
CDR3: CASSIWGMNTEAFF
size: NA
D: NA
J: TRBJ1-1
V: TRBV19

DNA: TGTGCCAGCAGCCGAGACAGTAACTATGGCTACACCTTC
CDR3: CASSRDSNYGYTF
size: NA
D: NA
J: TRBJ1-2
V: TRBV7-2

DNA: TGCGCCAGCAGCGCGGATCTGCGGGGACGAAGCTCCTACAATGAGCAGTTCTTC
CDR3: CASSADLRGRSSYNEQFF
size: NA
D: NA
J: TRBJ2-1
V: TRBV4-3

DNA: TGTGCCAGCAGTAGGGGACGGGAGGACTACTTC
CDR3: CASSRGREDYF
size: once
D: TRBD2
J: TRBJ2-7
V: TRBV6-5

DNA: TGTGCCACCAGTGTAGCGGGAGAGAATGAGCAGTTCTTC
CDR3: CATSVAGENEQFF
size: NA
D: TRBD2
J: TRBJ2-1
V: TRBV15

DNA: TGTGCCAGCAGCTTATCCCCTAGCGGGAACTCCTACGAGCAGTACTTC
CDR3: CASSLSPSGNSYEQYF
size: NA
D: TRBD2
J: TRBJ2-7
V: TRBV7-8

DNA: TGTGCCAGCAGCGTAAGAGGGGCTAGCGGAAGTGTAGATACGCAGTATTTT
CDR3: CASSVRGASGSVDTQYF
size: NA
D: TRBD2
J: TRBJ2-3
V: TRBV9

DNA: TGTGCCAGCACCTCGGACAGTTTCTATCAGCCCCAGCATTTT
CDR3: CASTSDSFYQPQHF
size: once
D: NA
J: TRBJ1-5
V: TRBV28

DNA: TGTGCCACCAGTGACCCCGGACAGCTGGGAGATACGCAGTATTTT
CDR3: CATSDPGQLGDTQYF
size: NA
D: NA
J: TRBJ2-3
V: TRBV24-1

DNA: TGCGCCAGTTCCCCCCGGGGTTACGACTATGGCTACACCTTC
CDR3: CASSPRGYDYGYTF
size: NA
D: NA
J: TRBJ1-2
V: TRBV5-1

DNA: TGTGCCAGCAGTCCCCCACAGACCGGGGAGCTGTTTTTT
CDR3: CASSPPQTGELFF
size: once
D: NA
J: TRBJ2-2
V: TRBV25-1

DNA: TGTGCCAGCAGCATTTCAACGAGCCAAACAGATACGCAGTATTTT
CDR3: CASSISTSQTDTQYF
size: NA
D: NA
J: TRBJ2-3
V: TRBV7-3

DNA: TGTGCCAGCACAGGCCCCAACTCTGGAAACACCATATATTTT
CDR3: CASTGPNSGNTIYF
size: NA
D: NA
J: TRBJ1-3
V: TRBV19

DNA: TGTGCCAGCAGTTTCCTAGCCGGGACAGCTCTGAACACTGAAGCTTTCTTT
CDR3: CASSFLAGTALNTEAFF
size: NA
D: TRBD1
J: TRBJ1-1
V: TRBV28

DNA: TGTGCCAGCAGCTTAGACGCGGGGGGCTCAAAGACCCAGTACTTC
CDR3: CASSLDAGGSKTQYF
size: NA
D: TRBD2
J: TRBJ2-5
V: TRBV7-2

DNA: TGTGCCAGCAGCCAAGATGTCCCTAGCGGGGGGGCTATGAATACGCAGTATTTT
CDR3: CASSQDVPSGGAMNTQYF
size: NA
D: TRBD2
J: TRBJ2-3
V: TRBV4-2

DNA: TGTGCCAGCAGCCTCACCGGGACAGGGAATTCACCCCTCCACTTT
CDR3: CASSLTGTGNSPLHF
size: NA
D: TRBD1
J: TRBJ1-6
V: TRBV7-3

DNA: TGTGCCAGCAGCCAAAGGTACTCGGACAGGGAGTACTTC
CDR3: CASSQRYSDREYF
size: NA
D: TRBD1
J: TRBJ2-7
V: TRBV14

DNA: TGTGCCAGCAGCCAAGATTCGTCAAGGGGGTATGGCTACACCTTC
CDR3: CASSQDSSRGYGYTF
size: NA
D: NA
J: TRBJ1-2
V: TRBV4-2

DNA: TGTGCCAGCAGCTTTGGCTCGCAAGAGACCCAGTACTTC
CDR3: CASSFGSQETQYF
size: NA
D: NA
J: TRBJ2-5
V: TRBV11-2

DNA: TGCGCCAGCAGCCAAGATTACAGCATCAATCAGCCCCAGCATTTT
CDR3: CASSQDYSINQPQHF
size: NA
D: NA
J: TRBJ1-5
V: TRBV4-3

DNA: TGTGCCAGCAGCTTAGGAGGGTACGGCTATGGCTACACCTTC
CDR3: CASSLGGYGYGYTF
size: NA
D: NA
J: TRBJ1-2
V: TRBV7-2

DNA: TGTGCCAGCAGTTACTCCCCCAGGCCCACTGAAGCTTTCTTT
CDR3: CASSYSPRPTEAFF
size: NA
D: NA
J: TRBJ1-1
V: TRBV6-5

DNA: TGTGCCAGCAATCCCCCTGGGGCCCCTAACTATGGCTACACCTTC
CDR3: CASNPPGAPNYGYTF
size: few
D: NA
J: TRBJ1-2
V: TRBV2

DNA: TGTGCCAGCAGCTTAGGTGGGGATACAGGGGCAGATACGCAGTATTTT
CDR3: CASSLGGDTGADTQYF
size: NA
D: TRBD1
J: TRBJ2-3
V: TRBV5-4

DNA: TGCGCCAGCAGCCCTCAGACAGGCCAGAGCTCCTATAATTCACCCCTCCACTTT
CDR3: CASSPQTGQSSYNSPLHF
size: few
D: NA
J: TRBJ1-6
V: TRBV4-3

DNA: TGTGCCAGCAGCCAAGACCCCGGACAGGTTGGCTACACCTTC
CDR3: CASSQDPGQVGYTF
size: few
D: TRBD1
J: TRBJ1-2
V: TRBV4-2

DNA: TGTGCCAGCAGCTGGAACAGGGGCCCCGACGAAAAACTGTTTTTT
CDR3: CASSWNRGPDEKLFF
size: NA
D: TRBD1
J: TRBJ1-4
V: TRBV5-6

DNA: TGCGCCAGCAGCCGAGTTCACGGGAACTATGGCTACACCTTC
CDR3: CASSRVHGNYGYTF
size: NA
D: NA
J: TRBJ1-2
V: TRBV4-3

DNA: TGTGCCAGCAGTGATTTTCGGCAGGCAAGGGGTGAAGCTTTCTTT
CDR3: CASSDFRQARGEAFF
size: NA
D: NA
J: TRBJ1-1
V: TRBV2

DNA: TGTGCCAGCAGCCGAGGGCTCCTGTTCTACAATGAGCAGTTCTTC
CDR3: CASSRGLLFYNEQFF
size: once
D: NA
J: TRBJ2-1
V: TRBV14

DNA: TGTGCCAGCAGCTTATCGGAAGGGGGTGTTGAGCAGTTCTTC
CDR3: CASSLSEGGVEQFF
size: once
D: NA
J: TRBJ2-1
V: TRBV7-9

DNA: TGTGCCAGCAGTGCGGTCGGGACAGGGTCCTACGAGCAGTACTTC
CDR3: CASSAVGTGSYEQYF
size: NA
D: TRBD1
J: TRBJ2-7
V: TRBV2

DNA: TGTGCCAGCAGCTCTAGGGGAGGGAACACTGAAGCTTTCTTT
CDR3: CASSSRGGNTEAFF
size: NA
D: NA
J: TRBJ1-1
V: TRBV7-2

DNA: TGCGCCAGCAGGGAGTTAAACTATGGCTACACCTTC
CDR3: CASRELNYGYTF
size: NA
D: NA
J: TRBJ1-2
V: TRBV5-1

DNA: TGTGCCAGCAGCGTGGACAGGGTTGTATCTGAAGCTTTCTTT
CDR3: CASSVDRVVSEAFF
size: NA
D: TRBD1
J: TRBJ1-1
V: TRBV6-2/TRBV6-3

DNA: TGTGCCAGCAGACTCGACAGGGCGGCTTCACCCCTCCACTTT
CDR3: CASRLDRAASPLHF
size: NA
D: TRBD1
J: TRBJ1-6
V: TRBV3-1/TRBV3-2

DNA: TGTGCCAGCAGCGTAGACGGTTCACCCCTCCACTTT
CDR3: CASSVDGSPLHF
size: NA
D: NA
J: TRBJ1-6
V: TRBV9

DNA: TGTGCCAGCACCAGTCCCGGGACAGGGGTTCAGGGCTACACCTTC
CDR3: CASTSPGTGVQGYTF
size: NA
D: TRBD1
J: TRBJ1-2
V: TRBV28

DNA: TGCGCCAGCAGCCTTCACTTGGGGGGGGCCGGGGAGCTGTTTTTT
CDR3: CASSLHLGGAGELFF
size: NA
D: TRBD2
J: TRBJ2-2
V: TRBV4-3